This TCR beta chain was documented in a study of T-cell memory formation after mild COVID-19. The overall study: Most TCR clusters belonged to a single donor.

The germline V gene encodes CDR1 MNHNS and CDR2 SASEGT. This CDR3 contains 16 residues. The junction had 6 bases not matched to a gene; V was cut back by 7 bases and J by 0 bases. This clonotype was seen a few times. Antigen: not known. Findings and limits, study-wide: Among CD4+ contracting clones, most were CM and EM, and CD8+ ones EMRA.

TCRdb redid the calling of the 5' RACE reads with MiXCR, one entry per CDR3 protein. This sample has about 430,000 distinct CDR3 sequences, with roughly a quarter found just once. The sequencing sample was made of PBMCs or a T cell subset sorted from them (not recorded which). The receptor comes from an adult woman who had mild COVID-19 (a few samples of this study predate the infection). Cell type and time point are not known. The chain recombines TRBV6-1 with TRBJ1-1, with 12 bases that match TRBD1. CDR3 bases: TGTGCCAGCAACTCGGGACAGGGGGCTTTGAACACTGAAGCTTTCTTT. Translation gives CASNSGQGALNTEAFF.